This T cell receptor beta chain was profiled in a study of blood T cell repertoires in COVID-19. During active infection, Seattle patients enrolled and were then monitored through disease. Source study methods: Amplification of reference gene primers provided the estimated nucleated cell counts. Method: immunoSEQ multiplex PCR; TCRdb's copy keeps in-frame clones and lacks some. D and trimming were read from the DNA, whereas the V and J calls and clone size are those reported in that table. This sample has about 210,000 clones, with around 83% found just once. The CDR3 length is 13 residues. CDR1 is LNHDA and CDR2 is SQIVND in the germline V gene (reference sequence). Trimming shortened V by 8 bases and J by 0 bases, and 10 bases separated the two germline ends. As for this clone: The identical CDR3 is also encoded by other nucleotide sequences in the sample.

The specimen sequenced was peripheral blood. The receptor was derived from a woman in her 70s with COVID-19, enrolled during active disease. The chain carries TRBV19 and TRBJ1-1; D is unclear. The CDR3 here is CASSGEMNTEAFF. CDR3 bases: TGTGCCAGTTCAGGCGAAATGAACACTGAAGCTTTCTTT.